This TCR beta chain stems from a study of a mutant IDH1 vaccine in newly diagnosed glioma. Study conclusions and caveats: Under 95% of patients showed vaccine-induced immune responses across multiple MHC alleles.

As to this clone: Antigen specificity is unknown.

Libraries were prepared by immunoSEQ multiplex PCR; TCRdb keeps only in-frame clonotypes and omits some of them. The profile covers about 53,000 clones, with 65% to 90% appearing a single time and over 3% taken by the ten largest. Regarding time point: week 5, during vaccination. It was 300 ug of mutant IDH1 20-mer peptide that made up each vaccine dose, given with topical imiquimod. The CDR3 sequence is 13 residues long. Per germline, CDR1 SGHDN and CDR2 FVKESK. V was pared by 6 bases and J by 3 bases, with 12 bases between. The clonotype was recovered from a woman aged 18-29 years with glioma. Some clones in this sample may be carry-over from other donors' samples. The V gene is TRBV14, the J gene TRBJ2-7; TRBD1 is a possible D gene (6 bases). The sample was PBMCs, taken from a glioma patient whose treatment included an IDH1 peptide vaccine. CDR3 nucleotides: TGTGCCAGCAGGGGAACAGGGTTCTACGAGCAGTACTTC. Its translation: CASRGTGFYEQYF.